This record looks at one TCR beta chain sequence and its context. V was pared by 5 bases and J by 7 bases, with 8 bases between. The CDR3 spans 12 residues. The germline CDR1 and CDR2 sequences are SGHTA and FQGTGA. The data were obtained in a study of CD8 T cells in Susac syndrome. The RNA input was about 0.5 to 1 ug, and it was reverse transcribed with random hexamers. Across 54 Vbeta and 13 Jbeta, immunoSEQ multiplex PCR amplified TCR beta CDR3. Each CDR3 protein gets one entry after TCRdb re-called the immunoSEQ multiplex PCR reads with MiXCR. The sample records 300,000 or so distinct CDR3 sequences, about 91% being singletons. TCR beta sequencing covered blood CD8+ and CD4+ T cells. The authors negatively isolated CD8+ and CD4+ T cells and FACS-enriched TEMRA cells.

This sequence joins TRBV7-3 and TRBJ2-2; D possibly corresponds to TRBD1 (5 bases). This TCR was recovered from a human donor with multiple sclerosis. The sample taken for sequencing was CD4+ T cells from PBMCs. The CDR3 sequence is CASSPGFGELFF. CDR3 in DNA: TGTGCCAGCAGCCCAGGGTTCGGGGAGCTGTTTTTT.